The entry below gives a single T cell receptor beta chain sequence along with its context. This specimen belongs to a study of T cells in Graves' hyperthyroidism and ophthalmopathy. The CDR3 length is 15 residues. Per germline, CDR1 SGHTA and CDR2 FQGNSA. V dropped 6 bases and J dropped 8; count of bases not matched to a gene: 14. The source material, RNA transcripts, was used to amplify TCR beta CDR3 regions. An initial round of RT-PCR targeting the TCR CDR3 relied on the HTBI primer set. TCRdb reanalysed the multiplex PCR reads using MiXCR and keeps one entry per CDR3 protein. The sample has roughly 570,000 distinct CDR3 sequences, roughly 50% seen once.

V is TRBV7-2 and J is TRBJ1-2; 8 nucleotides match TRBD1. This TCR came from an adult woman with Graves' disease, either hyperthyroidism or ophthalmopathy (not recorded which). What was sequenced was peripheral blood or thyroid tissue (not recorded which). CDR3 residues: CASSGQGPTLDGYTF. The DNA of the CDR3 is TGTGCCAGCAGTGGACAGGGCCCAACCCTAGACGGCTACACCTTC.